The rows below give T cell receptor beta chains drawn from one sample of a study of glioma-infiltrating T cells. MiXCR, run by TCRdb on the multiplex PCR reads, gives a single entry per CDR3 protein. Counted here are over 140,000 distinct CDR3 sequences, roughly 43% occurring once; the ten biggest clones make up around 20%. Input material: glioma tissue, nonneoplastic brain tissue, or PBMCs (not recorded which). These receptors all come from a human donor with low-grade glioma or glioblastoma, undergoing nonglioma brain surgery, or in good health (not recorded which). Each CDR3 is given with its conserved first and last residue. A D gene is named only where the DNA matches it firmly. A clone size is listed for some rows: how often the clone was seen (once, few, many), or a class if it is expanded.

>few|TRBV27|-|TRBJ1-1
TGTGCCAGCAGTTTATCGCGCAGGGAAAACACTGAAGCTTTCTTT
CASSLSRRENTEAFF
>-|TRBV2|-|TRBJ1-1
TGTGCCAGCAGTGTCATGTCGAACACTGAAGCTTTCTTT
CASSVMSNTEAFF
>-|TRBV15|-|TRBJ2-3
TGTGCCACCCAGCTTGGTACTAGCACAGATACGCAGTATTTT
CATQLGTSTDTQYF
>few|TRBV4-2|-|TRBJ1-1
TGTGCCAGCAGCCAAGTGTCTTACACTGAAGCTTTCTTT
CASSQVSYTEAFF
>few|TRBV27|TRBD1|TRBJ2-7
TGTGCCAGCAGTCCCTGGGACAGCTCCTACGAGCAGTACTTC
CASSPWDSSYEQYF
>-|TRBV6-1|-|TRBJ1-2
TGTGCCAGCAGTCGAAACAGGGAGAATGGCTACACCTTC
CASSRNRENGYTF
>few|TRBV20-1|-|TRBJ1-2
TGCAGTGCTATTCCGGGACTCAACTATGGCTACACCTTC
CSAIPGLNYGYTF
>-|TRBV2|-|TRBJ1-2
TGTGCCAGCAGTGAAACCCCCGTCGACTATGGCTACACCTTC
CASSETPVDYGYTF
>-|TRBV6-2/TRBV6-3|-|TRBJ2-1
TGTGCCAGCAGGATCACGACCTCCCCCGGGGAGCAGTTCTTC
CASRITTSPGEQFF
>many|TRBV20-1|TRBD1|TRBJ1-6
TGCAGTGCTACCCCGGCAGGGGGCGCCTCACCCCTCCACTTT
CSATPAGGASPLHF
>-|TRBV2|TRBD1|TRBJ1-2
TGTGCCAGCACTCCTGAGGGGGCTGACTATGGCTACACCTTC
CASTPEGADYGYTF
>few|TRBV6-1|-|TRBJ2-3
TGTGCCAGCAAGGGGGTCACAGATACGCAGTATTTT
CASKGVTDTQYF
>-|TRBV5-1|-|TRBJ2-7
TGCGCCAGCAGCTTGTCCGAAACAGGCCGAAGTTCCTACGAGCAGTACTTC
CASSLSETGRSSYEQYF
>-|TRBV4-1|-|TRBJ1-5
TGCGCCAGCAGCCAAGATTATGGGGTACTCAATCAGCCCCAGCATTTT
CASSQDYGVLNQPQHF
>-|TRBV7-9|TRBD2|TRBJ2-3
TGTGCCAGCAGCCCCTTGGCGGGGGGGCCCGCAGATACGCAGTATTTT
CASSPLAGGPADTQYF
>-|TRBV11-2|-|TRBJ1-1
TGTGCCAGCAGCATGGACGTCGGTGAAGCTTTCTTT
CASSMDVGEAFF
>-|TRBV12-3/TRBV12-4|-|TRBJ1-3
TGTGCCAGCACCCTCATTTCTGGAAACACCATATATTTT
CASTLISGNTIYF
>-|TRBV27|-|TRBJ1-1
TGTGCCATCAGTCCCTCCCGTCCAGGGAAGGCTGAAGCTTTCTTT
CAISPSRPGKAEAFF
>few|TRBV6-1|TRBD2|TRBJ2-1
TGTGCCAGCACCCAGTCTCTAGCGGGAGGGCCTAATGAGCAGTTCTTC
CASTQSLAGGPNEQFF
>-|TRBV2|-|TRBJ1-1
TGTGCCAGCGGGGTCGCATGGAACACTGAAGCTTTCTTT
CASGVAWNTEAFF
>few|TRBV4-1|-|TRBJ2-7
TGCGCCAGCAGCCAGCAGCCTCACGCCTACGAGCAGTACTTC
CASSQQPHAYEQYF
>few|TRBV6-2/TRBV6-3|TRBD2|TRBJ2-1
TGTTACCGACTAGCGGGGGTTGGGTCCTACAATGAGCAGTTCTTC
CYRLAGVGSYNEQFF
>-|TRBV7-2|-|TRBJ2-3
TGTGCCAGCAGCTTAGGCTTTTCGGATACGCAGTATTTT
CASSLGFSDTQYF
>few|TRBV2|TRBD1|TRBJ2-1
TGTGCCAGCATCCGCACAGGGGTCAATGAGCAGTTCTTC
CASIRTGVNEQFF
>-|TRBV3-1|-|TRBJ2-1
TGTGCCAGCAGCCACCTCGCCTCGGCAGTCTCCTACAATGAGCAGTTCTTC
CASSHLASAVSYNEQFF
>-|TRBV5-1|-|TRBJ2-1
TGCGCCAGCAGCTTGGGGTCAGGGGTACGTGAGCAGTTCTTC
CASSLGSGVREQFF
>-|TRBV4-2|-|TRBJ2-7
TGTGCCAGCAGCCAAGATCGGTGGAGATACGAGCAGTACTTC
CASSQDRWRYEQYF
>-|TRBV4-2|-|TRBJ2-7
TGTGCCAGCAGCCAAGATGGCGGAGGCTCCTACGAGCAGTACTTC
CASSQDGGGSYEQYF
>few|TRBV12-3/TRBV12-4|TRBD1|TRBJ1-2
TGTGCCAGCAGCCTACGTACAGGGGATGGCTACACCTTC
CASSLRTGDGYTF
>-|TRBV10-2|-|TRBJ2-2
TGCCTCAGCCAGGGACAGAACACCGGGGAGCTGTTTTTT
CLSQGQNTGELFF
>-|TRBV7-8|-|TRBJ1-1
TGTGCCAGCACCACTAACCGAATAGGAAGTTATGAAGCTTTCTTT
CASTTNRIGSYEAFF